The 10 T cell receptor beta chains presented below share a single source sample, sequenced in a study of immune heterogeneity within non-small cell lung tumors. TCR beta CDR3 regions came from multiplex PCR with 32 forward V and 13 reverse J primers. In TCRdb, the multiplex PCR reads were re-called with MiXCR into one record per CDR3 protein. There are 8,500 to 13,000 distinct CDR3 sequences in the sample; almost 30% occur only once, and roughly a fifth lies in the top ten. With around 600 ng used per sample, the template was genomic DNA from bulk tumor. Collection of several biopsies per primary tumor, spaced far apart, took place during surgery. The cohort was untreated, with newly diagnosed non-small cell lung cancer undergoing curative surgery. Material for sequencing was lung tumor tissue. The receptors shown here come from a woman aged 45-65 years with non-small cell lung cancer.

By frequency in the sample, this clonotype is medium-sized. The gene calls are TRBV5-1 and TRBJ2-7; D uncertain. Germline CDR1 reads SGHRS; CDR2 reads YFSETQ. V was cut by 2 bases and J by 6 bases, with 12 bases left in between. The length of the CDR3 is 13 residues. The CDR3 loop is CASSLSGLGEQYF. CDR3 nucleotide sequence: TGCGCCAGCAGCTTATCCGGTCTCGGCGAGCAGTACTTC.

This sequence joins TRBV19 and TRBJ2-6, with 8 positions matching TRBD2. The CDR3 length is 17 residues. V lost 1 base, J lost 0 bases, and 2 bases stayed unmatched. Germline assignment: CDR1 LNHDA and CDR2 SQIVND (reference sequence). CDR3 nucleotide sequence: TGTGCCAGTAGTATAGCGGGGGGGCGCTCTGGGGCCAACGTCCTGACTTTC. Protein: CASSIAGGRSGANVLTF.

This clonotype was counted between two and nine times. The chain joins TRBV20-1 to TRBJ2-4, with a tentative D call TRBD2 (7 bases). The CDR3 length is 17 residues. CDR1 and CDR2 (germline): DFQATT, SNEGSKA (reference sequence). V was pared by 7 bases and J by 0 bases, with 22 bases between. The CDR3 bases are TGCAGTGTCACACCCCCCGGGGGGCGGAGAGCCAAAAACATTCAGTACTTC. Its protein product is CSVTPPGGRRAKNIQYF.

The V gene is TRBV27, the J gene TRBJ2-7, with 7 bases lining up with TRBD1. Germline trimming cut 5 bases from V and 1 base from J; bases unmatched to any gene: 5. This CDR3 spans 14 amino acids. CDR1 MNHEY and CDR2 SMNVEV come from the germline V gene (reference sequence). CDR3 DNA: TGTGCCAGCAGTCCCCGGGACAGATCCTACGAGCAGTACTTC. Its translation is CASSPRDRSYEQYF.

This clonotype was seen many times. The chain links TRBV28 to TRBJ2-1; TRBD2 matches at 11 bases. CDR1 and CDR2 from the germline V gene are MDHEN and SYDVKM. V shed 6 bases, J shed 6 bases, and the junction held 4 bases outside the gene matches. The CDR3 covers 14 residues. CDR3 sequence reads: CASRLAGGLNEQFF. DNA for the CDR3: TGTGCCAGCAGATTAGCGGGAGGGCTCAATGAGCAGTTCTTC.

The J gene is TRBJ1-5, the V gene TRBV28, with D possibly TRBD1 on 5 matching bases. Germline CDR1 reads MDHEN; CDR2 reads SYDVKM. CDR3 length: 17 amino acids. The V gene lost 2 bases and the J gene lost 2 bases, with 16 bases spanning the gap. CDR3 residues: CASSLTAGPLGNQPQHF. CDR3 nucleotide sequence: TGTGCCAGCAGTTTAACGGCAGGGCCATTGGGCAATCAGCCCCAGCATTTT.

Comments on this clonotype: The CDR3 does not close with the conserved phenylalanine or tryptophan, likely indicating a read error. The rearrangement joins TRBV10-3 to TRBJ1-2; 7 positions agree with TRBD1. This CDR3 is built from 13 residues. V shed 4 bases and J 8 bases; nucleotides not matched to a gene: 7. Germline V gene sequence: CDR1 ENHRY, CDR2 SYGVKD. DNA for the CDR3: TGTGCCATCAGTGGCGACAGGGAGTACGGCTACACCTTG. It codes for CAISGDREYGYTL.

This chain uses TRBV7-9 with TRBJ1-4, with TRBD1 as a possible D gene (5 bases). Trimming took off 4 bases at V and 0 bases at J, with 6 bases between the two ends. CDR1 and CDR2 from the germline V gene are SEHNR and FQNEAQ (reference sequence). CDR3 length: 14 residues. DNA of the CDR3: TGTGCCAGCAGCTGGGGGGCAACTAATGAAAAACTGTTTTTT. This sequence encodes CASSWGATNEKLFF.

The rearrangement joins TRBV19 to TRBJ2-6; 7 nucleotides match TRBD2. The J segment lost 6 bases and the V segment lost 5 bases, leaving 10 bases of the junction unmatched. The CDR3 loop spans 16 amino acids. Germline V gives CDR1 LNHDA, CDR2 SQIVND (reference sequence). The CDR3 nucleotides are TGTGCCAGTAGTTGGGGAGGGGCTCGTGAGGCCAACGTCCTGACTTTC. Protein: CASSWGGAREANVLTF.

This clonotype occurred a few times. The CDR3 coding sequence is TGTGCCATCAGTGAAGGGACGAATGAGCAGTTCTTC. Protein: CAISEGTNEQFF. The V call is TRBV10-3, the J call TRBJ2-1; D assignment may be TRBD1 or TRBD2 (5 bases each). The V gene lost 3 bases and the J gene lost 7 bases, with 7 bases spanning the gap. The CDR3 consists of 12 residues. Germline V gives CDR1 ENHRY, CDR2 SYGVKD.